The 26 T cell receptor beta chains listed next were all sequenced from one sample in a study of T cells in women clearing cervical HPV infection. Assay used: immunoSEQ multiplex PCR; TCRdb lists only in-frame clones, some missing. This sample contains fewer than 35,000 clones. The specimen was blood buffy coat. The receptors stem from a woman between 18 and 75 years old with a cervical HPV16 infection that either progressed to CIN3+ or cleared (not recorded which).

CDR3 loop: CSARSDSGAGGLETQYF. Partial CDR3 DNA: TGCAGTGCTAGAAGTGACTCGGGAGCGGGGGGGTTAGAGACC. This chain links TRBV20-1 with TRBJ2-5, with 10 positions matching TRBD2. From the germline J gene comes the end of the CDR3, since the read stops 3 residues before it. V dropped 2 bases and J dropped 4; count of bases not matched to a gene: 13. The V gene's germline CDR1 is DFQATT and CDR2 SNEGSKA (reference sequence). The CDR3 extends over 17 amino acids.

Worth noting for this clone: Read data end 3 residues before the CDR3 end; the end is taken from the germline J gene. The V gene is TRBV19, the J gene TRBJ1-6; no definite D call. The V and J ends lost 1 base and 8 bases respectively, with 12 bases between them. CDR1 and CDR2 (germline): LNHDA, SQIVND (reference sequence). The CDR3 extends over 15 amino acids. CDR3 DNA (partial): TGTGCCAGTAGTATAGGAGGAGCGTTGGATTCACCC. Protein sequence: CASSIGGALDSP. The whole CDR3 protein is CASSIGGALDSPLHF.

About this clone itself: Sequencing ends 3 residues short of the CDR3 end; the germline J gene provides the rest. This chain uses TRBV19 with TRBJ2-2, with 8 bases identical to TRBD1. The CDR3 is 14 amino acids. V shed 7 bases, J shed 1 base, and the junction held 2 bases outside the gene matches. Per the germline V gene, CDR1 is LNHDA and CDR2 is SQIVND (reference sequence). The CDR3 loop reads CASTGQGNTGELFF. The covered CDR3 bases are TGTGCCAGTACCGGACAGGGGAACACCGGGGAG.

The CDR3 bases that were read are TGCGCCAGCAGCCAACCCCGGGACAGGGGGCACGAG. It encodes CASSQPRDRGHE. The full CDR3 reads CASSQPRDRGHEQYF. The chain uses TRBV4-1 and TRBJ2-7, with 12 nucleotides matching TRBD1. The read terminates 3 residues ahead of where the CDR3 ends, so the germline J gene completes it. Germline trimming cut 2 bases from V and 5 bases from J; bases unmatched to any gene: 4. CDR3 length: 15 amino acids. Per germline, CDR1 MGHRA and CDR2 YSYEKL.

As regards this clone: The read terminates 3 residues before the CDR3 end, so the remaining end is supplied by the germline J gene. The chain recombines TRBV5-1 with TRBJ1-1; no clear D. The ends were cut back, 4 bases at V and 5 bases at J, with 12 bases in the middle. This CDR3 is built from 13 residues. The germline V gene encodes CDR1 SGHRS and CDR2 YFSETQ. The CDR3: CASSPRRGTEAFF. The CDR3 DNA, read in part, is TGCGCCAGCAGCCCCCGACGAGGGACTGAA.

CDR3 protein: CASSLGGGGNTEAFF. CDR3 bases read: TGTGCCAGCAGCCTCGGGGGGGGCGGAAACACTGAA. The chain carries TRBV5-4 and TRBJ1-1; possible D gene TRBD1, 6 bases. The read comes to an end 3 residues before the CDR3 does, leaving the germline J gene to fill in the end. The germline CDR1 and CDR2 sequences are SGHNT and YYREEE (reference sequence). The CDR3 runs to 15 residues. The ends were cut back, 4 bases at V and 2 bases at J, with 15 bases in the middle.

Regarding this clone: The read terminates 3 residues ahead of where the CDR3 ends, so the germline J gene completes it. The chain carries TRBV19 and TRBJ1-2, with D possibly matching TRBD1 (6 bases). From germline, CDR1 is LNHDA and CDR2 SQIVND (reference sequence). The CDR3 totals 15 residues. CDR3 residues: CASSIKGGAYNDYTF. The CDR3 bases that were read are TGTGCCAGTAGTATTAAGGGGGGGGCCTACAATGAC.

On this clone itself: The DNA ends 3 residues before the CDR3 does, and the rest of the CDR3 is filled in from the germline J gene. The rearrangement uses TRBV18 and TRBJ1-1; no definite D call. CDR1 KGHSH and CDR2 LQKENI come from the germline V gene. The CDR3 has 12 amino acids. CDR3 sequence reads: CASSPGQETAFF. CDR3 DNA, as far as it was read: TGTGCCAGCTCACCAGGGCAAGAGACA.

The chain's CDR3 is CASSQDRGGNQPQHF. Incomplete CDR3 DNA: TGTGCCAGTAGTCAGGACAGGGGTGGCAATCAGCCC. This sequence joins TRBV19 and TRBJ1-5, with 9 bases lining up with TRBD1. The read finishes 3 residues shy of the CDR3 end, and the germline J gene is used to complete it. This CDR3 region has 15 residues. The germline V gene encodes CDR1 LNHDA and CDR2 SQIVND (reference sequence). The J segment lost 2 bases and the V segment lost 5 bases, leaving 4 bases of the junction unmatched. Together with reference TRBV19 and TRBJ1-5, the CDR3 gives the full variable domain: DGGITQSPKYLFRKEGQNVTLSCEQNLNHDAMYWYRQDPGQGLRLIYYSQIVNDFQKGDIAEGYSVSREKKESFPLTVTSAQKNPTAFYLCASSQDRGGNQPQHFGDGTRLSIL.

With regard to this clone: Read data end 3 residues before the CDR3 end; the end is taken from the germline J gene. The chain recombines TRBV2 with TRBJ2-7; 11 bases agree with TRBD1. In germline, CDR1 is SNHLY, CDR2 FYNNEI. The CDR3 has 13 amino acids. V trimming: 9 bases; J trimming: 6 bases; junction bases outside the gene matches: 7. The CDR3 sequence: CASASGTGGEQYF. The DNA read from the CDR3 is TGTGCCAGTGCCTCCGGGACAGGGGGCGAG.

Of note for this clone: The read finishes 3 residues shy of the CDR3 end, and the germline J gene is used to complete it. This chain connects TRBV18 to TRBJ1-2; maybe TRBD1 (5 bases). With 3 bases removed from V and 4 bases from J, the gap between germline ends came to 18 bases. This CDR3 has 16 residues. CDR1 and CDR2 (germline): KGHSH, LQKENI. Partial CDR3 DNA: TGTGCCAGCTCACCCCAGGGAGGGCGGCTCCCCTATGGC. This sequence encodes CASSPQGGRLPYG. The full CDR3 sequence reads CASSPQGGRLPYGYTF.

As regards this clone: The read comes to an end 3 residues before the CDR3 does, leaving the germline J gene to fill in the end. This chain connects TRBV2 to TRBJ1-2, with D possibly being TRBD1 (6 bases). The CDR3 totals 14 residues. Per germline, CDR1 SNHLY and CDR2 FYNNEI. Here the CDR3 reads CASRTSGGAFDYTF. CDR3 DNA, as far as it was read: TGTGCCAGCAGGACTAGCGGGGGGGCGTTTGAC.

About this clone: The read is 3 residues too short to cover the CDR3 end, so that end is filled in from the germline J gene. The J gene is TRBJ2-3, the V gene TRBV18, with D uncertain. Germline lookup yields CDR1 KGHSH and CDR2 LQKENI. The CDR3 consists of 14 residues. Incomplete CDR3 DNA: TGTGCCAGCTCACCACCGAGCCGTCAAGAGACG. Translating gives CASSPPSRQET. The full CDR3 protein reads CASSPPSRQETQYF. Looking up the rest from reference TRBV18 and TRBJ2-3 gives the full variable domain: NAGVMQNPRHLVRRRGQEARLRCSPMKGHSHVYWYRQLPEEGLKFMVYLQKENIIDESGMPKERFSAEFPKEGPSILRIQQVVRGDSAAYFCASSPPSRQETQYFGPGTRLTVL.

About this clone itself: The read is 3 residues too short to cover the CDR3 end, so that end is filled in from the germline J gene. The J gene is TRBJ2-1, the V gene TRBV2, with 8 bases aligning to TRBD2. The CDR3 loop spans 13 amino acids. Germline V gene sequence: CDR1 SNHLY, CDR2 FYNNEI. With V trimmed by 8 bases and J by 4 bases, 4 bases remained unmatched. The CDR3 DNA, read in part, is TGTGCCAGCCGGGGGGGCTCTTACAATGAG. This codes for CASRGGSYNE. The full CDR3 protein reads CASRGGSYNEQFF.

A word on this clone: Read coverage stops 3 residues before the CDR3 terminus; the germline J gene supplies the remainder. The chain combines TRBV7-9 with TRBJ1-4; 9 bases match TRBD1. CDR1 and CDR2 (germline): SEHNR, FQNEAQ (reference sequence). The CDR3 loop spans 14 amino acids. The CDR3 DNA, read in part, is TGTGCCAGCAGCCCGGGACAGGGTCTTATCGCA. It specifies CASSPGQGLIA. The whole CDR3 protein reads CASSPGQGLIALFF.

A word on this clone: The observed sequence ends 3 residues before the CDR3 terminus, with the missing tail filled in from the germline J gene. The J gene is TRBJ2-2, the V gene TRBV18; D is possibly TRBD1 (7 bases). CDR1 is KGHSH and CDR2 is LQKENI in the germline V gene. The CDR3 loop spans 18 amino acids. The CDR3 DNA, read in part, is TGTGCCAGCTCACCGGAGGGCCCAGGGGGATCGACTAATGAAAAG. It yields the protein CASSPEGPGGSTNEK. The CDR3 in its entirety is CASSPEGPGGSTNEKLFF.

As to this clone: With the read ending 3 residues before the CDR3 end, the germline J gene is used to fill in that end. This sequence joins TRBV6-1 and TRBJ2-3, with unresolved D. V was pared by 3 bases and J by 3 bases, with 13 bases between. This CDR3 contains 15 residues. Germline CDR1 reads MNHNS; CDR2 reads SASEGT. The CDR3 DNA, read in part, is TGTGCCAGCAGTGAGGCTGGTGTGGTAACAGATACG. Protein: CASSEAGVVTDT. The entire CDR3 sequence reads CASSEAGVVTDTQYF.

A word on this clone: The read falls 3 residues short of the CDR3 end, and the missing part is taken from the germline J gene. The V call is TRBV15, the J call TRBJ2-7; 9 bases line up with TRBD1. Trimming at V came to 3 bases and at J to 4 bases, leaving 10 bases not matched to a gene. The CDR3 contains 16 residues. CDR1 and CDR2 from the germline V gene are LNHNV and YYDKDF (reference sequence). The CDR3 spells CATSRDPGTGYYEQYF. The part of the CDR3 DNA that was read is TGTGCCACCAGCAGGGACCCCGGGACAGGGTATTACGAG.

With respect to this clone: The read is 3 residues too short to cover the CDR3 end, so that end is filled in from the germline J gene. V usage is TRBV18 and J usage is TRBJ1-5; TRBD1 matches 10 bases. CDR1 is KGHSH and CDR2 is LQKENI in the germline V gene. CDR3 size: 16 residues. Germline trimming cut 2 bases from V and 2 bases from J; bases unmatched to any gene: 3. Incomplete CDR3 DNA: TGTGCCAGCTCACCATTTGGGACAGGGGGCAATCAGCCC. Translation gives CASSPFGTGGNQP. The whole CDR3 protein reads CASSPFGTGGNQPQHF.

CDR3 DNA, as far as it was read: TGTGCCAGCAGGGGGACTGGGGGGGTAGAGACC. Encoded protein: CASRGTGGVET. The complete CDR3 sequence is CASRGTGGVETQYF. The J gene is TRBJ2-5, the V gene TRBV2; 7 bases are a match to TRBD2. The read halts 3 residues ahead of the CDR3 end, with the missing end drawn from the germline J gene. V lost 6 bases to trimming and J lost 4 bases; unmatched junction nucleotides: 8. The CDR3 consists of 14 residues. The germline gives CDR1 SNHLY, CDR2 FYNNEI.

In regard to this clone: The read is 3 residues too short to cover the CDR3 end, so that end is filled in from the germline J gene. The chain links TRBV5-1 to TRBJ1-1; 7 bases align to TRBD1. The CDR3 contains 14 residues. The V segment lost 3 bases and the J segment 1 base; nucleotides outside the gene matches: 3. Per germline, CDR1 SGHRS and CDR2 YFSETQ. CDR3 DNA, as far as it was read: TGCGCCAGCAGCTGGCGACAGGGGAACACTGAA. Encoded protein: CASSWRQGNTE. The CDR3, in full, reads CASSWRQGNTEAFF.

In regard to this clone: The sequence runs out 3 residues before the end of the CDR3; the remainder is reconstructed from the germline J gene. The chain uses TRBV19 and TRBJ1-2, with 9 bases identical to TRBD1. The germline V gene has CDR1 LNHDA and CDR2 SQIVND (reference sequence). The CDR3 is 13 amino acids. The sequenced CDR3 bases are TGTGCCAGTAGTCCTGGGGACAGGGAATGC. It codes for CASSPGDREC. The entire CDR3 protein reads CASSPGDRECYTF. The full variable domain, rest sourced from reference TRBV19 and TRBJ1-2, is DGGITQSPKYLFRKEGQNVTLSCEQNLNHDAMYWYRQDPGQGLRLIYYSQIVNDFQKGDIAEGYSVSREKKESFPLTVTSAQKNPTAFYLCASSPGDRECYTFGSGTRLTVV.

With regard to this clone: The read stops 3 residues short of the end of the CDR3; the missing end is completed from the germline J gene. V usage is TRBV18 and J usage is TRBJ1-5, with 8 positions matching TRBD1. With V trimmed by 4 bases and J by 2 bases, 1 base remained unmatched. This CDR3 has 14 amino acids. Germline V gene lookup returns CDR1 KGHSH and CDR2 LQKENI. The covered CDR3 bases are TGTGCCAGCTCACTGACAGGGGGCAATCAGCCC. Translation: CASSLTGGNQP. The whole CDR3 protein reads CASSLTGGNQPQHF.

With regard to this clone: From the germline J gene comes the end of the CDR3, since the read stops 3 residues before it. The chain couples TRBV6-1 to TRBJ1-2, with D tentatively TRBD1 (6 bases). The germline CDR1 and CDR2 sequences are MNHNS and SASEGT. The CDR3 sequence is 13 residues long. V lost 2 bases and J 4 bases, leaving 8 bases between the germline ends. CDR3 DNA, as far as it was read: TGTGCCAGCAGTGAAAGACAGGTCTATGGC. It is translated as CASSERQVYG. The whole CDR3 is CASSERQVYGYTF.

Concerning this clone itself: The CDR3 end is not reached by the read, which stops 3 residues before it; the germline J gene fills it in. The V and J genes are TRBV7-8 and TRBJ1-2, with no clear D. Trimming pared 3 bases from V and 2 bases from J, leaving 10 bases between. CDR1 is SGHVS and CDR2 is FQNEAQ in the germline V gene. The CDR3 is 14 residues long. The covered CDR3 bases are TGTGCCAGCAGCTTGCGCGACAAGAACTATGGC. Its protein is CASSLRDKNYG. The CDR3 as a whole reads CASSLRDKNYGYTF.

Incomplete CDR3 DNA: TGTGCCAGCAGCTCCGAGGGTCATCTTAACTATGGC. This gives the protein CASSSEGHLNYG. The full CDR3 protein reads CASSSEGHLNYGYTF. J is TRBJ1-2 and V is TRBV11-2; D gene uncertain. The CDR3 goes on 3 residues after the read ends, and that part is filled in from the germline J gene. This CDR3 comprises 15 residues. V gave up 4 bases and J gave up 1 base, with 13 bases separating them. Germline V gene sequence: CDR1 SGHAT, CDR2 FQNNGV.